The next 10 T cell receptor beta chains were all read from a single sample in a study of T cells in Graves' hyperthyroidism and ophthalmopathy. What was amplified from RNA transcripts were TCR beta CDR3 regions. In the first-round RT-PCR of the TCR CDR3, the HTBI primer set was used. TCRdb reprocessed the multiplex PCR reads with MiXCR, giving one entry per CDR3 protein. The table shows some 490,000 distinct CDR3 sequences, with less than 25% occurring only once. The sample was blood. The receptor source for this set is a woman in her seventies with Graves' ophthalmopathy.

The V and J genes are TRBV3-1 and TRBJ2-5; possibly TRBD1 for D (5 bases). Trimming cost V 0 bases and J 7 bases, with 12 bases left between them. Germline CDR1 is LGHDT and CDR2 is YNNKEL (reference sequence). The CDR3 runs to 14 residues. CDR3 DNA sequence: TGTGCCAGCAGCCAAGACAGGGTCAGTGGGACCCAGTACTTC. Its protein is CASSQDRVSGTQYF.

This clonotype has only a few counts. The chain employs TRBV5-1 and TRBJ1-6, with D uncertain. In germline, CDR1 is SGHRS, CDR2 YFSETQ. The V end lost 7 bases, the J end lost 0 bases, and 8 bases lay between the germline ends. The CDR3 length is 14 residues. This chain's CDR3 is CASCEGSYNSPLHF. The CDR3 nucleotides read TGCGCCAGCTGCGAGGGCTCCTATAATTCACCCCTCCACTTT. Filled out from reference TRBV5-1 and TRBJ1-6, the complete variable domain reads KAGVTQTPRYLIKTRGQQVTLSCSPISGHRSVSWYQQTPGQGLQFLFEYFSETQRNKGNFPGRFSGRQFSNSRSEMNVSTLELGDSALYLCASCEGSYNSPLHFGNGTRLTVT.

This clonotype came up many times. The chain recombines TRBV11-1 with TRBJ2-1; the D gene could be TRBD1 or TRBD2 (7 bases each). The CDR3 length is 15 residues. CDR1 SGHAT and CDR2 FQDESV come from the germline V gene (reference sequence). V shed 5 bases and J shed 2 bases, with 13 bases lying between them. CDR3 amino acids: CASSQTGTTYNEQFF. The CDR3 DNA reads as TGTGCCAGCAGCCAGACAGGGACTACCTACAATGAGCAGTTCTTC.

This clonotype was detected a few times. V and J are TRBV19 and TRBJ2-7; 10 bases fit TRBD2. Per germline, CDR1 LNHDA and CDR2 SQIVND (reference sequence). The CDR3 runs to 13 residues. V lost 4 bases and J lost 6; bases outside the gene matches: 3. The CDR3 loop is CASSTQREGEQYF. The DNA for the CDR3 is TGTGCCAGTAGTACTCAGCGGGAGGGCGAGCAGTACTTC. The full variable domain, with the rest looked up from reference TRBV19 and TRBJ2-7, is DGGITQSPKYLFRKEGQNVTLSCEQNLNHDAMYWYRQDPGQGLRLIYYSQIVNDFQKGDIAEGYSVSREKKESFPLTVTSAQKNPTAFYLCASSTQREGEQYFGPGTRLTVT.

This clonotype has a count of ten or more. The rearrangement uses TRBV12-3 or TRBV12-4 and TRBJ1-6, with a weak D call TRBD1 (5 bases). Between the trimmed V and J ends, which lost 3 bases and 8 bases, there was a span of 11 bases. The CDR3 length is 14 residues. This CDR3 is CASSFTGADSPLHF. DNA for the CDR3: TGTGCCAGCAGTTTTACCGGGGCCGATTCACCCCTCCACTTT.

J is TRBJ2-3 and V is TRBV10-1; D is tentatively TRBD1 or TRBD2 (6 bases each). CDR1 and CDR2 (germline): WNHNN, SYGVQD (reference sequence). Trimming stripped 5 bases from V and 2 bases from J, with 17 bases between. CDR3 length equals 16 residues. This CDR3 reads CASSSLDGGSTDTQYF. CDR3 sequence (DNA): TGCGCCAGCAGTTCCTTGGACGGGGGCTCCACAGATACGCAGTATTTT.

This clonotype occurred many times. The chain is built from TRBV12-3 or TRBV12-4 and TRBJ2-3, with unresolved D. Trimming left V 3 bases short and J 1 base short, with 17 bases between. This CDR3 is 17 amino acids long. CDR3 in DNA: TGTGCCAGCAGTTTTAGGGTTCGCGCTAGTGGCACAGATACGCAGTATTTT. Its translation: CASSFRVRASGTDTQYF.

This chain joins TRBV25-1 and TRBJ1-1; D not resolved. V lost 3 bases to trimming and J lost 2 bases, with 16 bases between them. Per germline, CDR1 MGHDK and CDR2 SYGVNS. This CDR3 is 16 amino acids long. The CDR3 loop reads CASSDVTEGGNTEAFF. In DNA form, the CDR3 reads TGTGCCAGCAGTGACGTTACCGAGGGAGGCAACACTGAAGCTTTCTTT.

Many counts were recorded for this clonotype. V is TRBV7-2 and J is TRBJ2-4; the D call may be TRBD1 or TRBD2 (6 bases each). Germline CDR1 reads SGHTA; CDR2 reads FQGNSA. V lost 1 base to trimming and J lost 3 bases, with 13 bases between them. The CDR3 is made up of 16 amino acids. CDR3 nucleotides: TGTGCCAGCAGCTTAGGGCCAGGGGAGGACAAAAACATTCAGTACTTC. It specifies CASSLGPGEDKNIQYF.

This clonotype showed up many times. The CDR3 DNA sequence: TGTGCCAGCAGTGAACTGACAGGGGCCGCGGTTAACTATGGCTACACCTTC. This gives the protein CASSELTGAAVNYGYTF. V usage is TRBV28 and J usage is TRBJ1-2; TRBD1 matches 8 bases. V shed 5 bases, J shed 1 base, and the junction held 12 bases outside the gene matches. Germline V lookup: CDR1 MDHEN, CDR2 SYDVKM. The CDR3 consists of 17 residues.